The next 17 T cell receptor beta chains were all read from a single sample in a study of vaccination and CD4 T cells after COVID-19. With the Oncomine TCR Beta short-read assay, DNA from cultured CD4+ T cells was sequenced. TCRdb processed the PCR reads anew with MiXCR; each CDR3 protein has one entry. Of about 8,900 distinct CDR3 sequences in the sample, 64% were seen once. These receptors' targets are unknown. The treatment was: approximately 9-day PBMC culture with coronavirus spike peptide pools or control peptides (ViraFEST assay). The sequenced sample consisted of CD4+ T cells from blood, cultured in vitro. These receptors originate from a human donor who had recovered from COVID-19.

The V gene is TRBV7-3, the J gene TRBJ2-2, with D possibly matching TRBD1 (6 bases). Germline-derived CDR1 and CDR2 are SGHTA and FQGTGA. This CDR3 is 15 amino acids long. The ends were cut back, 1 base at V and 6 bases at J, with 12 bases in the middle. The CDR3 bases are TGTGCCAGCAGCTTAATTCCAAACAGGGCCGGGGAGCTGTTTTTT. Protein sequence: CASSLIPNRAGELFF.

V usage is TRBV27 and J usage is TRBJ1-6; D remains unclear. The V gene lost 0 bases and the J gene lost 7 bases, with 10 bases spanning the gap. The CDR3 runs 15 residues. Germline V gene data show CDR1 as MNHEY and CDR2 as SMNVEV (reference sequence). Here the CDR3 reads CASSLSGTVNSPLHF. As DNA, the CDR3 is TGTGCCAGCAGTTTATCGGGAACAGTCAATTCACCCCTCCACTTT.

The CDR3 is CASSLGLAGETQYF. The CDR3 DNA reads TGTGCCAGCAGCTTAGGACTAGCGGGGGAGACCCAGTACTTC. The genes are TRBV7-2 and TRBJ2-5; 11 bases match TRBD2. Germline CDR1 is SGHTA and CDR2 is FQGNSA. CDR3 length equals 14 residues. V was pared by 1 base and J by 5 bases, with 0 bases of the junction left unmatched.

A few counts support this clonotype. This chain connects TRBV19 to TRBJ2-7; 7 bases agree with TRBD1. The trim removed 4 bases at V and 2 bases at J, leaving 8 bases unmatched. CDR3 length equals 15 residues. Germline CDR1 and CDR2: LNHDA and SQIVND (reference sequence). The CDR3 sequence: CASSRDRVMPYEQYF. As DNA, the CDR3 is TGTGCCAGTAGTAGAGACAGGGTAATGCCCTACGAGCAGTACTTC. Using reference TRBV19 and TRBJ2-7 for the parts outside the CDR3, the full variable domain is DGGITQSPKYLFRKEGQNVTLSCEQNLNHDAMYWYRQDPGQGLRLIYYSQIVNDFQKGDIAEGYSVSREKKESFPLTVTSAQKNPTAFYLCASSRDRVMPYEQYFGPGTRLTVT.

The J gene is TRBJ2-1, the V gene TRBV28; TRBD2 is a possible D gene (5 bases). Germline CDR1 and CDR2: MDHEN and SYDVKM. The V gene lost 5 bases and the J gene lost 9 bases, with 26 bases spanning the gap. The CDR3 consists of 17 residues. The CDR3 coding sequence is TGTGCCAGCAGTCGTATCGGGAACCCCAATACAGTGGGTGAGCAGTTCTTC. This gives the protein CASSRIGNPNTVGEQFF.

This clonotype has just one count. The chain carries TRBV28 and TRBJ1-3, with D possibly matching TRBD1 (5 bases). Per germline, CDR1 MDHEN and CDR2 SYDVKM. Trimming took 5 bases from V and 0 from J, leaving 14 bases between them. This CDR3 is 16 amino acids long. CDR3 nucleotide sequence: TGTGCCAGCAGTCCTCCACAGGTTTCCTCTGGAAACACCATATATTTT. This sequence encodes CASSPPQVSSGNTIYF.

This clonotype was counted once. The V call is TRBV2, the J call TRBJ2-7; D gene unclear. Per the germline V gene, CDR1 is SNHLY and CDR2 is FYNNEI. The CDR3 has 14 residues. Trimming removed 6 bases from V and 3 bases from J, with 15 bases in between. CDR3 in amino acids: CASSLALKSYEQYF. In DNA, the CDR3 is TGTGCCAGCAGCTTAGCCCTGAAGAGCTACGAGCAGTACTTC.

This clonotype has only one observation. V gene TRBV20-1 combines with J gene TRBJ2-7; 7 bases are shared with TRBD1. In germline, CDR1 is DFQATT, CDR2 SNEGSKA (reference sequence). The CDR3 contains 15 residues. Trimming took 0 bases from V and 0 from J; bases not matched to a gene: 5. Here the CDR3 DNA reads TGCAGTGCTAGAGATAGTAGGACAGGCTCCTACGAGCAGTACTTC. Encoded protein: CSARDSRTGSYEQYF.

The gene calls are TRBV5-5 and TRBJ1-2; D is possibly TRBD1 (6 bases). Trimming cost V 0 bases and J 2 bases, with 11 bases left between them. Germline lookup yields CDR1 SGHKS and CDR2 YYEKEE (reference sequence). CDR3 length: 15 residues. CDR3 region: CASSLGATGNYGYTF. The CDR3 bases are TGTGCCAGCAGCTTGGGGGCCACAGGGAACTATGGCTACACCTTC.

This clonotype showed up just a few times. V is TRBV15 and J is TRBJ2-1; the D gene is possibly TRBD2 (6 bases). Trimming took 0 bases from V and 9 from J, leaving 9 bases between them. CDR1 and CDR2 from the germline V gene are LNHNV and YYDKDF (reference sequence). The CDR3 sequence is 13 residues long. The CDR3 loop is CATSREWRGEQFF. The CDR3, as DNA: TGTGCCACCAGCAGAGAGTGGAGGGGTGAGCAGTTCTTC.

The V call is TRBV4-1, the J call TRBJ2-7; the D is unclear. From germline, CDR1 is MGHRA and CDR2 YSYEKL. The length of the CDR3 is 14 residues. The V and J ends lost 0 bases and 6 bases respectively, with 12 bases between them. The CDR3 DNA reads as TGCGCCAGCAGCCAAGATCGAATCTCCGGCGAGCAGTACTTC. Translation: CASSQDRISGEQYF.

This clonotype turned up a few times. CDR3 DNA: TGTGCCAGCAGCCTCCTTGACAGGACCTCCTATGGCTACACCTTC. Its protein product is CASSLLDRTSYGYTF. V and J are TRBV7-9 and TRBJ1-2; a possible D gene is TRBD1 (6 bases). This CDR3 contains 15 residues. The germline CDR1 and CDR2 sequences are SEHNR and FQNEAQ (reference sequence). Trimming stripped 5 bases from V and 4 bases from J, with 17 bases between.

This chain uses TRBV6-1 with TRBJ1-2; D is possibly TRBD1 (6 bases). The germline CDR1 and CDR2 sequences are MNHNS and SASEGT. The CDR3 totals 13 residues. V lost 6 bases and J 4 bases, leaving 12 bases between the germline ends. The CDR3 region has the DNA TGTGCCAGCAGACCCGGGACACTCTATGGCTACACCTTC. The encoded protein is CASRPGTLYGYTF.

The rearrangement links TRBV19 to TRBJ2-1; TRBD2 agrees at 10 bases. CDR1 LNHDA and CDR2 SQIVND come from the germline V gene (reference sequence). The length of the CDR3 is 16 residues. Losses at the gene ends were 3 bases for V and 0 bases for J; bases not matched to a gene: 2. The CDR3 reads CASSIASGSSYNEQFF. CDR3 DNA sequence: TGTGCCAGTAGTATTGCTAGCGGGAGCTCCTACAATGAGCAGTTCTTC.

The chain carries TRBV19 and TRBJ1-5; D gene unclear. The CDR3 is made up of 18 amino acids. With 6 bases removed from V and 0 bases from J, the gap between germline ends came to 21 bases. Looked up from germline, CDR1 is LNHDA and CDR2 is SQIVND (reference sequence). The CDR3: CASSPRAGPSNSNQPQHF. The CDR3 DNA follows: TGTGCCAGTAGCCCTAGGGCTGGCCCCTCGAATAGCAATCAGCCCCAGCATTTT.

The chain employs TRBV29-1 and TRBJ2-5, with TRBD1 as a possible D gene (6 bases). V lost 0 bases and J lost 1, with 9 bases in between. The CDR3 runs to 14 residues. Germline CDR1 is SQVTM and CDR2 is ANQGSEA. This chain's CDR3 is CSVEEPTGQETQYF. For the CDR3, the DNA is TGCAGCGTTGAAGAGCCGACAGGCCAAGAGACCCAGTACTTC. The entire variable domain, with the rest obtained from reference TRBV29-1 and TRBJ2-5, is as follows: SAVISQKPSRDICQRGTSLTIQCQVDSQVTMMFWYRQQPGQSLTLIATANQGSEATYESGFVIDKFPISRPNLTFSTLTVSNMSPEDSSIYLCSVEEPTGQETQYFGPGTRLLVL.

This clonotype showed up just a few times. J is TRBJ1-5 and V is TRBV6-2 or TRBV6-3, with D unresolved. The CDR3 consists of 17 residues. The V end lost 4 bases, the J end lost 7 bases, and 23 bases lay between the germline ends. Germline CDR1 and CDR2: MNHEY and SVGEGT. The CDR3 spells CASSSPYRYTPEQPQHF. CDR3 DNA: TGTGCCAGCAGTTCCCCATATCGCTACACCCCAGAACAGCCCCAGCATTTT.